This TCR beta chain originates from a study of OX40 agonist ivuxolimab in advanced cancers. Regarding the study in general: The costimulatory receptor OX40 (CD134) was targeted by ivuxolimab, a fully human IgG2 agonistic monoclonal antibody. Intravenous ivuxolimab was administered to patients every 2 weeks at six dose levels: 0.01, 0.1, 0.3, 1.5, 3 and 10 mg/kg. Of the 50 or so patients in dose escalation, some 19 had hepatocellular carcinoma, some 15 had melanoma, 9 had renal cell carcinoma and 9 had head and neck cancer. A male proportion of around 80% and a mean age of approximately 62 years, ranging from about 20 to 79, were recorded for the dose-escalation cohort. Prior anti-PD-1, anti-PD-L1 or anti-CTLA-4 therapy was permitted, and 30% to 45% of dose-escalation patients had received checkpoint inhibitors. Three dose-escalation patients achieved partial responses, one with hepatocellular carcinoma and two with cutaneous melanoma. Peripheral TCRbeta sequencing was intended to test whether TCR sequence diversity was altered and clonal T-cell expansion was caused by ivuxolimab. The paper reports the monotherapy dose-escalation portion (N of about 52 patients) of the phase I ivuxolimab trial.

Beyond this particular receptor, the publication reports: In the 0.1-3.0 mg/kg groups, partial responders had among the lowest normalized peripheral clonal expansion, particularly in CD8+ T cells. After ivuxolimab, CD8+ T cells had more expanded clones than CD4+ T cells on average. The antigen specificity of the peripheral T cells that underwent clonal expansion was not determined. At doses of 0.1 to 3.0 mg/kg, clonal expansion of both CD4+ and CD8+ T cells in blood was seen between baseline and week 6. Low levels of normalized T-cell clonal expansion were also seen in some patients who did not respond.

Patients with a history of autoimmune disease or receiving systemic immunosuppression were excluded from the trial. Peripheral blood for TCR sequencing was drawn from every dose cohort at baseline, at cycle 4 day 1 and at cycle 7 day 1. The samples were taken from a phase I, first-in-human, multicenter, open-label dose-escalation trial of ivuxolimab. Adults with locally advanced or metastatic head and neck squamous cell, hepatocellular, melanoma or renal cell carcinoma were enrolled in the trial. Before TCR sequencing, CD4+ and CD8+ T cells were separately sorted from peripheral blood. From V the trimming removes 5 bases and from J it removes 5 bases, while the gene matches leave 4 bases of the junction unaccounted for. From the cysteine through the phenylalanine, the CDR3 covers 13 amino acids. Only the CDR3 DNA is retained, 39 bases long and in frame from the first base. CDR1 MDHEN and CDR2 SYDVKM are derived from the germline V gene.

Of note for this clone: Its cognate antigen has yet to be identified. No much larger clone exists at a distance of one base, and base qualities are not known.

For sequencing of the TCRbeta CDR3 region, genomic DNA was extracted from the sorted cells. The immunoSEQ Assay was used to sequence the TCRbeta CDR3 regions. What TCRdb holds here is the immuneACCESS table cut down to in-frame rearrangements. Part of the clones is not present; checked against another copy, under half of the missing clones reflect an unresolved V gene, and the others are unexplained. Present in this sample are under 80,000 clones, 86% of which were seen just once. The ten largest clones add up to just over 0.75% of the sample. The sequence derives from an adult with an advanced solid tumor such as melanoma, head and neck, liver or kidney cancer. The source material was CD4+ or CD8+ T cells sorted from blood, sampled in a trial of the OX40 agonist ivuxolimab. The chain employs TRBV28 and TRBJ2-5; TRBD1 aligns with 8 central bases. The bases are TGTGCCAGCAGTACAGGGGGAAGGGAGACCCAGTACTTC. Its protein product is CASSTGGRETQYF.